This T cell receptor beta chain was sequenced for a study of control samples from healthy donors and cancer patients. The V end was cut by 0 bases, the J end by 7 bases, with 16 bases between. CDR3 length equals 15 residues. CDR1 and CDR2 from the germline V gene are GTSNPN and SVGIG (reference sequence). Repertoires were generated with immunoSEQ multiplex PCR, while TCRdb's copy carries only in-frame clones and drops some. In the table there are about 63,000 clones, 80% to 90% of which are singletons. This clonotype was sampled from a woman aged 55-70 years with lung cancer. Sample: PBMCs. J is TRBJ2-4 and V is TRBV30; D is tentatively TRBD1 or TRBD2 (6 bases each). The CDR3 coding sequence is TGTGCCTGGAGTGTATTAGGGGGGCCCGGCAACATTCAGTACTTC. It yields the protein CAWSVLGGPGNIQYF.